The 29 T cell receptor beta chains presented below share a single source sample, sequenced in a study of blood T cells in healthy people across ages. The second PCR ran roughly 7 to 12 cycles with a sample-barcoded 5' primer and J-beta primers. Each CDR3 protein is one row after TCRdb ran MiXCR on the 5' RACE reads. The table lists about 1.5 million distinct CDR3 sequences, approximately 42% of them singletons. Sequencing input: blood. Receptors originate from a woman between 18 and 30 years old in good health.

Of note for this clonotype: The junction and the germline gene differ at one end; a read error may be behind it. The chain is built from TRBV7-2 and TRBJ2-7, with 8 bases that match TRBD2. The J call may not be correct, given that the DNA end is closer to TRBJ2-5. CDR1 and CDR2 (germline): SGHTA, FQGNSA. The CDR3 sequence is 16 residues long. CDR3 region: CASSPRVAGGQGTQYF. In DNA form, the CDR3 reads TGTGCCAGCAGCCCACGTGTCGCGGGGGGCCAAGGGACCCAGTACTTC.

The rearrangement joins TRBV7-3 to TRBJ2-1; D is possibly TRBD1 (5 bases). V was clipped by 3 bases and J by 5 bases, with 11 bases between them. CDR3 length equals 14 residues. CDR1 is SGHTA, CDR2 FQGTGA, per germline. The CDR3 bases are TGTGCCAGCAGCTTCGGGCAGGGCCACAATGAGCAGTTCTTC. Protein sequence: CASSFGQGHNEQFF.

The chain recombines TRBV12-3 or TRBV12-4 with TRBJ1-5; D unclear. The CDR3 contains 13 residues. Trimming left V 5 bases short and J 7 bases short, with 12 bases between. CDR3 loop: CASSPIGRQPQHF. Here the CDR3 DNA reads TGTGCCAGCAGTCCCATCGGGAGGCAGCCCCAGCATTTT.

The chain joins TRBV7-2 to TRBJ1-5, with D perhaps TRBD1 (6 bases). The CDR3 is 16 amino acids. Germline V gene sequence: CDR1 SGHTA, CDR2 FQGNSA. With 5 bases removed from V and 1 base from J, the gap between germline ends came to 15 bases. CDR3 sequence: CASSKTGSVSNQPQHF. In DNA, the CDR3 is TGTGCCAGCAGCAAAACAGGGTCGGTGAGCAATCAGCCCCAGCATTTT.

This chain connects TRBV7-8 to TRBJ2-5; 11 bases align to TRBD2. The CDR3 totals 15 residues. The ends lost 5 bases at V and 5 bases at J; junction bases unmatched: 7. Germline V lookup: CDR1 SGHVS, CDR2 FQNEAQ. As DNA, the CDR3 is TGTGCCAGCAGCATACTAGCGGGAGTGAAGGAGACCCAGTACTTC. Its translation: CASSILAGVKETQYF.

In its sample, this clonotype was seen a few times. This rearrangement joins TRBV20-1 to TRBJ2-7, with D unresolved. The length of the CDR3 is 13 residues. The germline V gene encodes CDR1 DFQATT and CDR2 SNEGSKA (reference sequence). Trimming shortened V by 3 bases and J by 7 bases, and 16 bases separated the two germline ends. The CDR3 sequence: CSARVPLYNEQYF. As DNA, the CDR3 is TGCAGTGCTAGGGTTCCTTTATACAATGAGCAGTACTTC.

The V call is TRBV6-4, the J call TRBJ2-3, with D perhaps assigned TRBD1 or TRBD2 (5 bases each). This CDR3 has 12 residues. Per the germline V gene, CDR1 is MRHNA and CDR2 is SNTAGT. V was trimmed by 8 bases and J by 2 bases, leaving 8 bases between them. CDR3 nucleotide sequence: TGTGCCAGCCCCGGGGCCACAGATACGCAGTATTTT. Its protein is CASPGATDTQYF.

The CDR3 DNA follows: TGCGCCAGCAGCCAAGATCCGGGAGACCTCACTGAAGCTTTCTTT. This sequence encodes CASSQDPGDLTEAFF. The chain employs TRBV4-3 and TRBJ1-1; D not resolved. Trimming took 0 bases from V and 4 from J, leaving 12 bases between them. This CDR3 is 15 amino acids long. The germline V gene encodes CDR1 LGHNA and CDR2 YSLEER.

Regarding this clonotype: Being one base from a much bigger clone, this may be a read error. The chain links TRBV9 to TRBJ2-3, with 11 bases that match TRBD2. V shed 4 bases, J shed 6 bases, and the junction held 10 bases outside the gene matches. The CDR3 sequence is 16 residues long. Germline V gene lookup returns CDR1 SGDLS and CDR2 YYNGEE. The chain's CDR3 is CASSPGVGTSGDTQYF. In DNA, the CDR3 is TGTGCCAGCAGCCCAGGGGTAGGGACTAGCGGTGATACGCAGTATTTT.

The chain employs TRBV3-1 and TRBJ2-3, with a tentative D call TRBD1 (5 bases). This CDR3 has 16 amino acids. Germline values: CDR1 LGHDT, CDR2 YNNKEL (reference sequence). The V end was cut by 4 bases, the J end by 2 bases, with 16 bases between. The DNA for the CDR3 is TGTGCCAGCAGCCCACGTAGGGGAACCTACACAGATACGCAGTATTTT. Translating it yields CASSPRRGTYTDTQYF.

Only a few counts were recorded for this clonotype. This chain links TRBV20-1 with TRBJ1-5, with TRBD1 matching over 9 bases. The CDR3 spans 17 residues. CDR1 is DFQATT, CDR2 SNEGSKA, per germline (reference sequence). J gave up 7 bases and V 7 bases, and 20 bases lay outside the gene matches. The CDR3 reads CSGMGQGLALDNQPQHF. The DNA for the CDR3 is TGCAGTGGGATGGGACAGGGCCTGGCTCTCGACAACCAGCCCCAGCATTTT.

This clonotype has a handful of counts. The V and J genes are TRBV7-2 and TRBJ2-5; 7 bases fit TRBD2. The J segment lost 5 bases and the V segment lost 0 bases, leaving 6 bases of the junction unmatched. Germline loops: CDR1 SGHTA, CDR2 FQGNSA. This CDR3 has 15 amino acids. The CDR3 reads CASSLALRGWETQYF. The CDR3 DNA follows: TGTGCCAGCAGCTTAGCCCTGCGGGGGTGGGAGACCCAGTACTTC.

The rearrangement links TRBV2 to TRBJ1-1; D remains ambiguous. Trimming left V 6 bases short and J 8 bases short, with 13 bases between. CDR1 and CDR2 from the germline V gene are SNHLY and FYNNEI. The CDR3 runs to 12 residues. In DNA form, the CDR3 reads TGTGCCAGCAGCCCAGGCCCCCAGGAAGCTTTCTTT. As protein: CASSPGPQEAFF.

The chain joins TRBV20-1 to TRBJ2-1; possibly TRBD2 for D (6 bases). The CDR3 spans 14 residues. Germline values: CDR1 DFQATT, CDR2 SNEGSKA (reference sequence). V was cut by 0 bases and J by 7 bases, with 13 bases left in between. Written as DNA, the CDR3 is TGCAGTGCTAGAGATCTATCGGGAGTGAATGAGCAGTTCTTC. This codes for CSARDLSGVNEQFF.

This clonotype was observed a handful of times. The chain joins TRBV4-3 to TRBJ1-2, with D perhaps TRBD1 (5 bases). V was pared by 1 base and J by 4 bases, with 16 bases between. Germline V gene lookup returns CDR1 LGHNA and CDR2 YSLEER. This CDR3 has 16 residues. The CDR3 loop reads CASSQGTGTAIYGYTF. The CDR3, as DNA: TGCGCCAGCAGCCAAGGGACCGGGACGGCTATCTATGGCTACACCTTC.

The rearrangement joins TRBV3-1 to TRBJ2-1; 9 bases map to TRBD2. Germline values: CDR1 LGHDT, CDR2 YNNKEL (reference sequence). This CDR3 spans 15 amino acids. V lost 1 base to trimming and J lost 6 bases; unmatched junction nucleotides: 4. The CDR3 protein is CASSQGTSEGNEQFF. Here the CDR3 DNA reads TGTGCCAGCAGCCAAGGGACTAGCGAAGGCAATGAGCAGTTCTTC.

This sequence joins TRBV7-6 and TRBJ2-1; D might be TRBD1 (6 bases). The DNA end favors TRBJ2-7, so the J call may be wrong. Germline assignment: CDR1 SGHVS and CDR2 FNYEAQ. The CDR3 has 15 residues. The CDR3 nucleotides read TGTGCCAGCAGCTCCCCAGGGGCTAGAAATAATGAGCAGTACTTC. It translates to CASSSPGARNNEQYF.

The V call is TRBV3-1, the J call TRBJ2-5; 10 nucleotides match TRBD1. Germline CDR1 is LGHDT and CDR2 is YNNKEL (reference sequence). The CDR3 runs 15 residues. Trimming at V came to 4 bases and at J to 4 bases, leaving 6 bases not matched to a gene. CDR3 sequence (DNA): TGTGCCAGCAGCCTGCTGGGACAGGGGAGAGAGACCCAGTACTTC. It encodes CASSLLGQGRETQYF.

As to this clonotype: The germline gene is not matched at one end of the junction; a read error may be the cause. The genes are TRBV15 and TRBJ1-3, with no clear D. CDR3 length: 15 residues. Germline loops: CDR1 LNHNV, CDR2 YYDKDF (reference sequence). The CDR3 loop is CAASRDQSSGNTIYF. CDR3 bases: TGTGCCGCCAGCAGAGACCAGAGCTCTGGAAACACCATATATTTT.

This clonotype was observed many times. The rearrangement links TRBV6-5 to TRBJ2-1; 11 bases fit TRBD2. V trimming: 8 bases; J trimming: 6 bases; junction bases outside the gene matches: 6. Germline lookup yields CDR1 MNHEY and CDR2 SVGAGI. The CDR3 has 14 amino acids. CDR3 loop: CASGGTSGLNEQFF. The CDR3 DNA reads as TGTGCCAGCGGAGGGACTAGCGGTCTCAATGAGCAGTTCTTC.

This clonotype was recorded a few times. This chain connects TRBV11-2 to TRBJ1-4, with D uncertain. Trimming shortened V by 2 bases and J by 4 bases, and 8 bases separated the two germline ends. CDR1 and CDR2 from the germline V gene are SGHAT and FQNNGV. The CDR3 is 14 residues long. The CDR3 bases are TGTGCCAGCAGCTTAAGCAGCTTTAATGAAAAACTGTTTTTT. Its protein product is CASSLSSFNEKLFF.

In nucleotides, the CDR3 is TGCAGTGCTAGAGCAGGGGGCATCTACGAGCAGTACTTC. Protein: CSARAGGIYEQYF. The rearrangement uses TRBV20-1 and TRBJ2-7; 8 bases line up with TRBD1. The germline V gene encodes CDR1 DFQATT and CDR2 SNEGSKA (reference sequence). The CDR3 has 13 amino acids. V shed 1 base, J shed 3 bases, and the junction held 2 bases outside the gene matches.

CDR3 DNA sequence: TGTGCCAGCAGCCAGTTCACAGGGGGCGCTGGCTACACCTTC. Translating it yields CASSQFTGGAGYTF. The rearrangement uses TRBV3-1 and TRBJ1-2; 9 bases are shared with TRBD1. This CDR3 is built from 14 residues. With 3 bases clipped from V and 7 bases from J, the junction kept 6 bases outside the gene matches. The germline CDR1 and CDR2 sequences are LGHDT and YNNKEL (reference sequence).

In its sample, this clonotype was seen a few times. The chain carries TRBV4-3 and TRBJ2-4; TRBD1 matches 9 bases. The tail of the sequence fits TRBJ2-7 better, so the J call may be wrong. The germline CDR1 and CDR2 sequences are LGHNA and YSLEER. This CDR3 comprises 14 residues. In DNA, the CDR3 is TGCGCCAGCAGCCCCGGGACAGGGTACTACGAGCAGTACTTC. Protein sequence: CASSPGTGYYEQYF.

V is TRBV24-1 and J is TRBJ1-2; D gene uncertain. Germline CDR1 and CDR2: KGHDR and SFDVKD. This CDR3 comprises 13 residues. V lost 10 bases, J lost 4 bases, and 15 bases lay in between. CDR3 sequence reads: CATRDFLFYGYTF. Written as DNA, the CDR3 is TGTGCCACGCGGGATTTTTTGTTCTATGGCTACACCTTC.

Here the CDR3 reads CASSDGRDSSTDTQYF. DNA of the CDR3: TGCGCCAGCAGTGATGGGCGGGATTCTAGCACAGATACGCAGTATTTT. The rearrangement links TRBV4-3 to TRBJ2-3; D possibly corresponds to TRBD2 (6 bases). Looked up from germline, CDR1 is LGHNA and CDR2 is YSLEER. The CDR3 is made up of 16 amino acids. Trimming removed 6 bases from V and 0 bases from J, with 16 bases in between.

This clonotype appeared a few times. The chain employs TRBV6-2 or TRBV6-3 and TRBJ2-2; D remains ambiguous. In germline, CDR1 is MNHEY, CDR2 SVGEGT. This CDR3 has 16 residues. V shed 4 bases and J shed 1 base, with 13 bases lying between them. CDR3 residues: CASSLARARNTGELFF. The CDR3 nucleotides are TGTGCCAGCAGTTTAGCCCGGGCGCGGAACACCGGGGAGCTGTTTTTT.

V is TRBV13 and J is TRBJ2-3; 10 bases agree with TRBD1. The germline V gene encodes CDR1 PRHDT and CDR2 FYEKMQ (reference sequence). V gave up 5 bases and J gave up 4 bases; unmatched junction bases: 6. The CDR3 loop spans 15 amino acids. CDR3 protein: CASSADRGQADTQYF. For the CDR3, the DNA is TGTGCCAGCAGCGCCGACAGGGGGCAAGCAGATACGCAGTATTTT.

V gene TRBV6-2 or TRBV6-3 combines with J gene TRBJ1-1, with a weak D call TRBD1 (5 bases). Germline lookup yields CDR1 MNHEY and CDR2 SVGEGT. V was shortened by 5 bases and J by 1 base, with 11 bases between the two germline ends. CDR3 length equals 14 residues. For the CDR3, the DNA is TGTGCCAGCAGTGACACCACAGGGAACACTGAAGCTTTCTTT. Translation gives CASSDTTGNTEAFF.